The 19 T cell receptor beta chains reported below all come from one sample, sequenced in a study of T cells in Graves' hyperthyroidism and ophthalmopathy. Researchers took RNA transcripts and amplified the TCR beta CDR3 regions from them. Initially, a first-round RT-PCR of the TCR CDR3 employed the HTBI primer set. TCRdb passed the multiplex PCR reads through MiXCR, listing each CDR3 protein once. The repertoire holds about 840,000 distinct CDR3 sequences, with over 35% as singletons. Sequencing was done on a sample of blood. The receptors here all came from a man younger than 35 with Graves' hyperthyroidism.

Remarks on this clonotype: This sequence may be a read error, since a much larger clone differs from it by one base. The chain employs TRBV2 and TRBJ2-7; D is tentatively TRBD1 or TRBD2 (6 bases each). Deletions cut 6 bases from V and 6 bases from J, with 18 bases between. CDR3 length: 14 residues. The germline V gene has CDR1 SNHLY and CDR2 FYNNEI. The chain's CDR3 is CASSDGGGSLEQYF. The CDR3, as DNA: TGTGCCAGCAGCGACGGGGGCGGGTCCCTCGAGCAGTACTTC.

The chain recombines TRBV10-3 with TRBJ2-5, with D hard to call. This CDR3 spans 14 amino acids. Trimming left V 3 bases short and J 0 bases short, with 8 bases between. Germline CDR1 reads ENHRY; CDR2 reads SYGVKD. CDR3: CAISEGSYQETQYF. The CDR3 coding sequence is TGTGCCATCAGTGAAGGCAGTTACCAAGAGACCCAGTACTTC.

In this sample, this clonotype turned up a few times. The V gene is TRBV10-3, the J gene TRBJ1-5; possibly TRBD1 for D (5 bases). This CDR3 is 13 amino acids long. The germline gives CDR1 ENHRY, CDR2 SYGVKD. Between the trimmed V and J ends, which lost 11 bases and 0 bases, there was a span of 11 bases. CDR3 protein: CAWGRDSNQPQHF. CDR3 nucleotides: TGTGCCTGGGGCAGGGATAGCAATCAGCCCCAGCATTTT.

This clonotype was detected only a few times. The genes are TRBV15 and TRBJ1-2, with a possible D match to TRBD1 (5 bases). Germline V gene data show CDR1 as LNHNV and CDR2 as YYDKDF (reference sequence). The germline V and J ends were trimmed by 3 bases and 4 bases, with 15 bases remaining between them. There are 15 residues in the CDR3. The CDR3 DNA follows: TGTGCCACCAGCAGTAGATCGGGGGGTAGCTATGGCTACACCTTC. Protein: CATSSRSGGSYGYTF.

Many counts were recorded for this clonotype. The V gene is TRBV20-1, the J gene TRBJ2-5; no firm D call. Deletions cut 5 bases from V and 4 bases from J, with 8 bases between. Germline V lookup: CDR1 DFQATT, CDR2 SNEGSKA (reference sequence). CDR3 size: 11 residues. The CDR3 bases are TGCAGTGCTCCAGCGCCAGAGACCCAGTACTTC. Translated, it gives CSAPAPETQYF.

This clonotype was found once. V gene TRBV15 combines with J gene TRBJ1-1; D gene unclear. Germline loops: CDR1 LNHNV, CDR2 YYDKDF (reference sequence). CDR3 size: 13 residues. The V end was cut by 3 bases, the J end by 2 bases, with 7 bases between. DNA for the CDR3: TGTGCCACCAGCAGCCAACGCAACACTGAAGCTTTCTTT. Its protein is CATSSQRNTEAFF.

The rearrangement links TRBV12-3 or TRBV12-4 to TRBJ1-1; D is undetermined. V lost 6 bases to trimming and J lost 11 bases, with 16 bases between them. CDR3 length equals 12 residues. The CDR3 loop reads CASSSRFGSAFF. As DNA, the CDR3 is TGTGCCAGCAGCTCCCGGTTTGGGTCGGCTTTCTTT.

This clonotype has a count of ten or more. CDR3 region: CASSQRRWGDRTEAFF. As DNA, the CDR3 is TGTGCCAGCAGCCAAAGGCGTTGGGGGGATAGGACTGAAGCTTTCTTT. This chain links TRBV2 with TRBJ1-1; possibly TRBD1 for D (5 bases). The germline gives CDR1 SNHLY, CDR2 FYNNEI. The CDR3 runs to 16 residues. V was cut by 6 bases and J by 5 bases, with 22 bases left in between.

This clonotype has just a few counts. The rearrangement uses TRBV2 and TRBJ2-5; a possible D gene is TRBD1 (6 bases). Germline-derived CDR1 and CDR2 are SNHLY and FYNNEI. The CDR3 covers 14 residues. The V and J ends lost 4 bases and 4 bases respectively, with 13 bases between them. CDR3 residues: CASSAQGILETQYF. The CDR3 DNA follows: TGTGCCAGCAGTGCCCAGGGGATACTAGAGACCCAGTACTTC.

For this clonotype: Being one base from a much bigger clone, this may be a read error. The chain carries TRBV7-3 and TRBJ2-2; weak D call: TRBD1 (5 bases). The V gene lost 4 bases and the J gene lost 1 base, with 10 bases spanning the gap. CDR3 length: 15 amino acids. CDR1 is SGHTA and CDR2 is FQGTGA in the germline V gene. The CDR3 coding sequence is TGTGCCAGCAGCTGGACAAGGGGGAACACCGGGGAGCTGTTTTTT. Amino acid sequence: CASSWTRGNTGELFF.

The chain uses TRBV7-8 and TRBJ2-7; a possible D gene is TRBD2 (5 bases). CDR1 SGHVS and CDR2 FQNEAQ come from the germline V gene. Between the trimmed V and J ends, which lost 6 bases and 6 bases, there was a span of 18 bases. CDR3 length: 14 residues. The CDR3 region is CASRGTVRGCEQYF. The CDR3 bases are TGTGCCAGCAGAGGTACAGTGAGAGGGTGCGAGCAGTACTTC.

In the case of this clonotype: The CDR3 does not end in the conserved phenylalanine or tryptophan, so this is likely a read error. Because the CDR3's place on the DNA is in doubt, the DNA is left out and the CDR3 is given as listed by TCRdb. V and J are TRBV7-6 and TRBJ2-2; the table's D call, TRBD1, has no DNA check behind it. Ends included, the CDR3 has 8 residues. Germline V gives CDR1 SGHVS, CDR2 FNYEAQ. CDR3 region: CASSDDGG.

The rearrangement joins TRBV11-2 to TRBJ2-3; TRBD1 or TRBD2 may be the D gene (6 bases each). With 2 bases removed from V and 1 base from J, the gap between germline ends came to 13 bases. This CDR3 spans 16 amino acids. Germline lookup yields CDR1 SGHAT and CDR2 FQNNGV. The CDR3, as DNA: TGTGCCAGCAGCTTATGGGGGGCGGGTGGCACAGATACGCAGTATTTT. Amino acid sequence: CASSLWGAGGTDTQYF. The full variable domain, completed using reference TRBV11-2 and TRBJ2-3, is EAGVAQSPRYKIIEKRQSVAFWCNPISGHATLYWYQQILGQGPKLLIQFQNNGVVDDSQLPKDRFSAERLKGVDSTLKIQPAKLEDSAVYLCASSLWGAGGTDTQYFGPGTRLTVL.

As for this clonotype: A much larger clone sits a single nucleotide away, making a read error possible. V gene TRBV7-2 combines with J gene TRBJ2-5; D call uncertain. V was cut by 5 bases and J by 5 bases, with 15 bases left in between. CDR1 and CDR2 (germline): SGHTA, FQGNSA. The CDR3 is 14 residues long. The CDR3 region is CASSVGPALETQYF. In DNA form, the CDR3 reads TGTGCCAGCAGCGTTGGCCCAGCCCTGGAGACCCAGTACTTC. The full variable domain, completed using reference TRBV7-2 and TRBJ2-5, is GAGVSQSPSNKVTEKGKDVELRCDPISGHTALYWYRQSLGQGLEFLIYFQGNSAPDKSGLPSDRFSAERTGGSVSTLTIQRTQQEDSAVYLCASSVGPALETQYFGPGTRLLVL.

The chain employs TRBV7-6 and TRBJ2-7, with D maybe TRBD1 (5 bases). Per germline, CDR1 SGHVS and CDR2 FNYEAQ. V was pared by 2 bases and J by 6 bases, with 20 bases between. The CDR3 covers 16 residues. The CDR3 DNA is TGTGCCAGCAGCTTATCGTTTGAGGCAGGGATCGGCGAGCAGTACTTC. Amino acid sequence: CASSLSFEAGIGEQYF.

The chain carries TRBV6-1 and TRBJ1-3; 7 positions match TRBD1. The CDR3 runs to 16 residues. V dropped 6 bases and J dropped 4; count of bases not matched to a gene: 12. Germline V gene lookup returns CDR1 MNHNS and CDR2 SASEGT. DNA of the CDR3: TGTGCCAGCAGCCACAGGGGTTGGAGCGCCGGAAACACCATATATTTT. It is translated as CASSHRGWSAGNTIYF.

The CDR3 region has the DNA TGTGCCAGCAGTGAAGGAAGCCTGCTCGAGCAGTACTTC. Encoded protein: CASSEGSLLEQYF. The J gene is TRBJ2-7, the V gene TRBV2; D ambiguous. Germline CDR1 and CDR2: SNHLY and FYNNEI. CDR3 length: 13 residues. The V and J ends lost 1 base and 6 bases respectively, with 10 bases between them.

The rearrangement uses TRBV24-1 and TRBJ2-5; D call uncertain. Germline CDR1 KGHDR, CDR2 SFDVKD. With 3 bases removed from V and 5 bases from J, the gap between germline ends came to 6 bases. The CDR3 length is 12 residues. This CDR3 is CATSDPSETQYF. The CDR3 DNA reads as TGTGCCACCAGTGATCCGTCGGAGACCCAGTACTTC.

Turning to this clonotype: A read error is possible here, since a much larger clone lies one base away. The chain links TRBV10-3 to TRBJ1-6; 7 nucleotides agree with TRBD1. Germline loops: CDR1 ENHRY, CDR2 SYGVKD. This CDR3 region has 15 residues. The CDR3: CANSPQGPNNSPLHF. The CDR3 DNA reads TGTGCCAACAGTCCACAGGGGCCAAATAATTCACCCCTCCACTTT.